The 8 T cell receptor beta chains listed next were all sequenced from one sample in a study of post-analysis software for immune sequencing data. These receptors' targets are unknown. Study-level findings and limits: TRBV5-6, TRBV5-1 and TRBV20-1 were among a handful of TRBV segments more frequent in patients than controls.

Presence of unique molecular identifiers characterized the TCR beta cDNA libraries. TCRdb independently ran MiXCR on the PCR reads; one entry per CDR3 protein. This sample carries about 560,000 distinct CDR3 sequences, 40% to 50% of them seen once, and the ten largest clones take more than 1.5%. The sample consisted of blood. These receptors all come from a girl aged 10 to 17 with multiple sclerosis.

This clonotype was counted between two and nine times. Here the CDR3 DNA reads TGTGCCAGCAGTTTCGGATCTGATCAGCCCCAGCATTTT. Protein product: CASSFGSDQPQHF. The rearrangement links TRBV12-3 or TRBV12-4 to TRBJ1-5; no clear D. Deletions cut 3 bases from V and 5 bases from J, with 8 bases between. The CDR3 has 13 amino acids.

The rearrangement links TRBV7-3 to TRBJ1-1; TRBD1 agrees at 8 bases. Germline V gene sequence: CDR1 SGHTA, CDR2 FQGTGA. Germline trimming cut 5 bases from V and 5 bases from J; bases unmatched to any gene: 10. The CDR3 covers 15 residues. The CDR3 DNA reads TGTGCCAGCAGCCCACAGGGGGGCGTAGGGACTGAAGCTTTCTTT. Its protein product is CASSPQGGVGTEAFF.

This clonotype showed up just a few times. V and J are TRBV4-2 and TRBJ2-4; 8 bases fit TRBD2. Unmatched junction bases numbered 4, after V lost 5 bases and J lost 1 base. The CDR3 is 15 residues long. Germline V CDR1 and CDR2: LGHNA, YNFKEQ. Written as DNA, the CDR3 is TGTGCCAGCAGCGGACTAGCTCTGGCCAAAAACATTCAGTACTTC. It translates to CASSGLALAKNIQYF.

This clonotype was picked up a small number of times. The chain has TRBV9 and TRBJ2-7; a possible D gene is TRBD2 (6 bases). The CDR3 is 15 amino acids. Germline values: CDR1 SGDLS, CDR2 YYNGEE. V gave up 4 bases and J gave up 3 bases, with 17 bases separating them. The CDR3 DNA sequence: TGTGCCAGCAGCCTCCAGGAGGGCACCCTCTACGAGCAGTACTTC. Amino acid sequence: CASSLQEGTLYEQYF.

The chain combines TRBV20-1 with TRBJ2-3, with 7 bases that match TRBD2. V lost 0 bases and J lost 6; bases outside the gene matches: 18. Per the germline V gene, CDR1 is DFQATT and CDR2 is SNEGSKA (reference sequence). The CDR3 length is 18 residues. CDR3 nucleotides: TGCAGTGCTAGAGATTTTGGGGGAGGAGCGGGACGGTACGATACGCAGTATTTT. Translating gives CSARDFGGGAGRYDTQYF.

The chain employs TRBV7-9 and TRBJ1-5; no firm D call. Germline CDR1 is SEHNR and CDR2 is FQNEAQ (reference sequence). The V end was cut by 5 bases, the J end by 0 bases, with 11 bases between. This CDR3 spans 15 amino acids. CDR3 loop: CASSLAGHSNQPQHF. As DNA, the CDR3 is TGTGCCAGCAGCCTGGCGGGCCATAGCAATCAGCCCCAGCATTTT. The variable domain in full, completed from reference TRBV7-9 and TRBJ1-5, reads DTGVSQNPRHKITKRGQNVTFRCDPISEHNRLYWYRQTLGQGPEFLTYFQNEAQLEKSRLLSDRFSAERPKGSFSTLEIQRTEQGDSAMYLCASSLAGHSNQPQHFGDGTRLSIL.

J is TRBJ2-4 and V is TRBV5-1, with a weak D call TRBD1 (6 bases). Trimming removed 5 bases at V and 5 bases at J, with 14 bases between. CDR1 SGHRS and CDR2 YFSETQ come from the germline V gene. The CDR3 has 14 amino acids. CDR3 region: CASRTGSGENIQYF. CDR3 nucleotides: TGCGCCAGCAGGACGGGGTCAGGGGAAAACATTCAGTACTTC. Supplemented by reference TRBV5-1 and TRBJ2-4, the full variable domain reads KAGVTQTPRYLIKTRGQQVTLSCSPISGHRSVSWYQQTPGQGLQFLFEYFSETQRNKGNFPGRFSGRQFSNSRSEMNVSTLELGDSALYLCASRTGSGENIQYFGAGTRLSVL.

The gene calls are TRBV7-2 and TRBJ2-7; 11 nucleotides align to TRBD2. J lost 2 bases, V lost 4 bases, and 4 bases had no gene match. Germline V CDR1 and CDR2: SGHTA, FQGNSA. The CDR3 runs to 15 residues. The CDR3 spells CASSSLAGGAYEQYF. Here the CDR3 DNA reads TGTGCCAGCAGCTCGCTAGCGGGAGGCGCCTACGAGCAGTACTTC. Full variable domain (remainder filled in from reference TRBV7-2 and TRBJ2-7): GAGVSQSPSNKVTEKGKDVELRCDPISGHTALYWYRQSLGQGLEFLIYFQGNSAPDKSGLPSDRFSAERTGGSVSTLTIQRTQQEDSAVYLCASSSLAGGAYEQYFGPGTRLTVT.